The present entry profiles one TCR beta chain with its context. The CDR3 covers 14 residues. The ends lost 2 bases at V and 1 base at J; junction bases unmatched: 3. CDR1 and CDR2 from the germline V gene are SGDLS and YYNGEE. This sample is drawn from a study of control samples from healthy donors and cancer patients. Repertoires were generated with immunoSEQ multiplex PCR, while TCRdb's copy carries only in-frame clones and drops some. The sample includes 120,000 or so clones, approximately 88% of them seen just once. The sample taken for sequencing was PBMCs. The receptor comes from a woman between 55 and 75 years old with lung cancer. The genes are TRBV9 and TRBJ2-7, with 7 positions matching TRBD1. Here the CDR3 reads CASSVQGESYEQYF. The CDR3 DNA follows: TGTGCCAGCAGCGTCCAGGGGGAGTCCTACGAGCAGTACTTC.